This T cell receptor (beta chain) was identified in a study of T cell responses to AZD1222 COVID-19 vaccine. Study-wide findings and caveats: Among spike-specific TCRs, nearly half reportedly target unmutated variant regions. Vaccination with two AZD1222 doses was followed by a rise in Spike-specific TCR breadth and depth. Clonal diversity may have been underestimated in mostly white British donors. After the peak T cell response, and only then, were repertoires sampled.

The V and J ends lost 4 bases and 7 bases, in that order; junction bases with no gene match: 7. Germline values: CDR1 SGHNT, CDR2 YYREEE (reference sequence). The CDR3 is made up of 13 amino acids. With respect to this clone: Its antigen is currently unknown.

The repertoire was sequenced with immunoSEQ multiplex PCR; TCRdb's copy has only in-frame clones and lacks some. This sample has approximately 170,000 clones, with roughly 90% found just once. This chain links TRBV5-4 with TRBJ1-2, with 7 bases matching TRBD1. The source of this sequence is an adult in good health. The sample consisted of peripheral blood, taken on day 0 of AZD1222 vaccination. This chain's CDR3 is CASSQTGLGGYTF. The CDR3 coding sequence is TGTGCCAGCAGCCAGACAGGGCTTGGTGGCTACACCTTC.